This T cell receptor (beta chain) was identified in a study of beta chain features in type 1 diabetes. Study-wide background: Summed over all samples, the examined sorted cells came to 85 million to 130 million. The study, taken as a whole, reports: In cDNA sequencing, cells with high TCR expression could be over-represented. Researchers caution that PCR might favor shorter templates, equally among patients and controls. The question left open here concerned HLA type influencing TCRB rearrangement.

This clone was counted at least ten times. As yet, its antigen is unknown. Reverse transcription of all isolated RNA meant that expressed TCRB transcripts were sequenced. TCRdb's copy holds only in-frame clones and misses some; the assay was immunoSEQ multiplex PCR. The data contain about 620,000 clones, less than 20% of them singletons. The CDR3 runs 13 residues. Germline-derived CDR1 and CDR2 are SGHDN and FVKESK. V was cut by 4 bases and J by 8 bases, with 12 bases left in between. The sequence came from a man aged 18 to 29 in good health. The sequencing sample was made of naive CD4+ T cells from blood. V gene TRBV14 combines with J gene TRBJ1-5; no firm D call. The CDR3 loop reads CASSPRFGEPQHF. The CDR3 region has the DNA TGTGCCAGCAGCCCAAGATTTGGGGAGCCCCAGCATTTT.